This entry describes one TCR beta chain. Over several immunoSEQ plates, each subset's genomic DNA was distributed in even portions. Libraries were prepared by immunoSEQ multiplex PCR; TCRdb keeps only in-frame clonotypes and omits some of them. The sample holds about 2.4 million clones, roughly 93% seen once. The data are from a study of shared clonotypes between healthy human individuals. The donor population consisted of healthy HIV-negative adults with no recent acute infections or vaccinations. Sequenced sample: naive CD4+ T cells from PBMCs. Subset reported: CD45RA+ positively selected. The TCR was taken from a man between 18 and 29 years old in good health. Some clones in this sample may be carry-over from other donors' samples.

CDR3 DNA: TGTGCCAGCAGCGTGAAGGCCAATGAACTGTTTTTT. It translates to CASSVKANELFF. The chain combines TRBV9 with TRBJ1-4; D is unclear. The CDR3 consists of 12 residues. V was clipped by 2 bases and J by 12 bases, with 11 bases between them. The germline CDR1 and CDR2 sequences are SGDLS and YYNGEE. Together with reference TRBV9 and TRBJ1-4, the CDR3 gives the full variable domain: DSGVTQTPKHLITATGQRVTLRCSPRSGDLSVYWYQQSLDQGLQFLIQYYNGEERAKGNILERFSAQQFPDLHSELNLSSLELGDSALYFCASSVKANELFFGSGTQLSVL.